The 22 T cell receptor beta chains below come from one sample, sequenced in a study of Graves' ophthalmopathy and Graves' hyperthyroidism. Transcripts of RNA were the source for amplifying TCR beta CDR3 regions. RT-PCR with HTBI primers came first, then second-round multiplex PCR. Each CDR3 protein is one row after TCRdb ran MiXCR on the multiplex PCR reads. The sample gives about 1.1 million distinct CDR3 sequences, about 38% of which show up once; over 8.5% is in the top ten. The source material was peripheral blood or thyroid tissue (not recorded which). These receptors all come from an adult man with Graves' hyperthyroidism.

As DNA, the CDR3 is TGCAGCGTTGAAGAGGAGGGCGGAACCTACGAGCAGTACTTC. Its translation: CSVEEEGGTYEQYF. This chain uses TRBV29-1 with TRBJ2-7, with D tentatively TRBD2 (6 bases). CDR1 is SQVTM, CDR2 ANQGSEA, per germline. CDR3 size: 14 residues. Deletions cut 0 bases from V and 2 bases from J, with 11 bases between.

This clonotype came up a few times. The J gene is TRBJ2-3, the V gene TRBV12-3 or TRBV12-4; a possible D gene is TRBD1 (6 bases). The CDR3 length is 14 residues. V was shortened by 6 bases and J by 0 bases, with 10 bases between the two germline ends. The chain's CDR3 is CASRGQKSTDTQYF. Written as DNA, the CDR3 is TGTGCCAGCAGAGGACAGAAAAGCACAGATACGCAGTATTTT.

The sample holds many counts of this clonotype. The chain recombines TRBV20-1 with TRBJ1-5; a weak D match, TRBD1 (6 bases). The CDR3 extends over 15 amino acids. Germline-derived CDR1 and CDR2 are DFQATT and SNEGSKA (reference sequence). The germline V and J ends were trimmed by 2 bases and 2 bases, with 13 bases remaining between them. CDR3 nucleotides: TGCAGTGCTAGAACAGGGAGTGGGGGCAATCAGCCCCAGCATTTT. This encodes CSARTGSGGNQPQHF.

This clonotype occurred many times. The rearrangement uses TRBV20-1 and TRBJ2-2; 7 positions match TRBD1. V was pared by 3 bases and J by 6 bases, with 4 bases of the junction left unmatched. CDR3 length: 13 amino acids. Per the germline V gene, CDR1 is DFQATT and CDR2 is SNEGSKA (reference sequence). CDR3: CSARPTGAGELFF. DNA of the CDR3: TGCAGTGCTAGGCCCACAGGGGCCGGGGAGCTGTTTTTT.

CDR3 sequence (DNA): TGCGCCAGCAGTATTAGCAGCTATCTAGGGACCCAGTACTTC. It yields the protein CASSISSYLGTQYF. The V call is TRBV10-2, the J call TRBJ2-5; D ambiguous. Trimming took 5 bases from V and 7 from J, leaving 17 bases between them. Germline loops: CDR1 WSHSY, CDR2 SAAADI. This CDR3 region has 14 residues.

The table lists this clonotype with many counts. CDR3 sequence: CASSTRDRDYEQYF. The CDR3 DNA reads as TGCGCCAGCAGCACCCGGGACAGGGACTACGAGCAGTACTTC. The chain joins TRBV5-1 to TRBJ2-7; 9 bases match TRBD1. The CDR3 has 14 residues. V lost 4 bases, J lost 3 bases, and 5 bases stayed unmatched. Germline V gene sequence: CDR1 SGHRS, CDR2 YFSETQ.

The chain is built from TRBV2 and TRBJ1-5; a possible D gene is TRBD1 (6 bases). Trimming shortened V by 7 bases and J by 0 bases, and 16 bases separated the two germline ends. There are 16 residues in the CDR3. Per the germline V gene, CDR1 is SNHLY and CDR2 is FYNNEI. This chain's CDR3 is CASTNVGAYSNQPQHF. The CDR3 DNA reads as TGTGCCAGCACAAATGTGGGGGCCTATAGCAATCAGCCCCAGCATTTT.

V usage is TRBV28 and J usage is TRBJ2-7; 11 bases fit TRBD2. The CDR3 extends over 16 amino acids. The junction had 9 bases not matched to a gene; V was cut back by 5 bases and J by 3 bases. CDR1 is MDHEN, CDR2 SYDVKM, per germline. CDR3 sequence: CASSPTLAGGLYEQYF. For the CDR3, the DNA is TGTGCCAGCAGTCCAACTTTAGCGGGAGGGCTCTACGAGCAGTACTTC.

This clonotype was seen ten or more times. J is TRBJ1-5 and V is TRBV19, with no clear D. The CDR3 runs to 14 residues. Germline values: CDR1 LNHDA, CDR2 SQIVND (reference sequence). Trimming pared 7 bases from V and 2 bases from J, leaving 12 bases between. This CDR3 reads CASNGRMGNQPQHF. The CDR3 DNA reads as TGTGCCAGTAACGGACGTATGGGCAATCAGCCCCAGCATTTT.

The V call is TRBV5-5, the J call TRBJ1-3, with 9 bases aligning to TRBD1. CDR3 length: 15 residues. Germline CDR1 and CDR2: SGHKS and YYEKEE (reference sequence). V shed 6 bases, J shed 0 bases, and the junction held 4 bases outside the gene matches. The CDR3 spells CASTPGQGSGNTIYF. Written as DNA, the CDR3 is TGTGCCAGCACCCCGGGACAGGGCTCTGGAAACACCATATATTTT. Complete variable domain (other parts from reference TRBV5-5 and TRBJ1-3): DAGVTQSPTHLIKTRGQQVTLRCSPISGHKSVSWYQQVLGQGPQFIFQYYEKEERGRGNFPDRFSARQFPNYSSELNVNALLLGDSALYLCASTPGQGSGNTIYFGEGSWLTVV.

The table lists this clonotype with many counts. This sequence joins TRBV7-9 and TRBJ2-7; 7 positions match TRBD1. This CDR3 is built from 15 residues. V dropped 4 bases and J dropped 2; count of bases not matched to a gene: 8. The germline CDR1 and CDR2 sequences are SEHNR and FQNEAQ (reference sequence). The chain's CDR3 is CASSSTGVDAYEQYF. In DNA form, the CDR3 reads TGTGCCAGCAGCTCCACAGGGGTTGACGCCTACGAGCAGTACTTC.

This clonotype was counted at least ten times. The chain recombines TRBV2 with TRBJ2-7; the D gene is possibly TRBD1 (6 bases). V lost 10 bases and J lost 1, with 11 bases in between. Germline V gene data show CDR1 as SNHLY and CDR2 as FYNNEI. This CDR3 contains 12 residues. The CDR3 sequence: CATTDRSYEQYF. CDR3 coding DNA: TGTGCCACAACAGACAGGTCCTACGAGCAGTACTTC.

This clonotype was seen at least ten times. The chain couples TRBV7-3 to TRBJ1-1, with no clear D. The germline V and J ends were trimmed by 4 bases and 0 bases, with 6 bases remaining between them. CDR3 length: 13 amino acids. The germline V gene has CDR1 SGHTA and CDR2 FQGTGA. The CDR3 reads CASSSQLNTEAFF. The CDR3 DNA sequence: TGTGCCAGCAGCTCGCAGCTGAACACTGAAGCTTTCTTT.

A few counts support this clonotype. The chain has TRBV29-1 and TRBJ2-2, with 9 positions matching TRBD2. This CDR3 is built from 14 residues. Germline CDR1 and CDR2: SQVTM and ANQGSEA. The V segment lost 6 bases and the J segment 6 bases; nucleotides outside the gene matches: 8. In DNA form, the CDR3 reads TGCAGCGTGCCCGCGGGGGGGCCATCCGGGGAGCTGTTTTTT. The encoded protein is CSVPAGGPSGELFF.

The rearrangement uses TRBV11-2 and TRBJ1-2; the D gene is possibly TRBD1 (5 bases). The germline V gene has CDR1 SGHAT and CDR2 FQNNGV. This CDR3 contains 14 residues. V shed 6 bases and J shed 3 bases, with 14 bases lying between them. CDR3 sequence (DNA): TGTGCCAGCAGTTTGGCCCTGGGGGACTATGGCTACACCTTC. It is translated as CASSLALGDYGYTF.

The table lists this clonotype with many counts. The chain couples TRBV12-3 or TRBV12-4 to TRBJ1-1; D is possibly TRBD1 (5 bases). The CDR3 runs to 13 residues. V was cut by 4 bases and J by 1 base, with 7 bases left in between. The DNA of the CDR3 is TGTGCCAGCAGTTCGACAGAGAACACTGAAGCTTTCTTT. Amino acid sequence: CASSSTENTEAFF.

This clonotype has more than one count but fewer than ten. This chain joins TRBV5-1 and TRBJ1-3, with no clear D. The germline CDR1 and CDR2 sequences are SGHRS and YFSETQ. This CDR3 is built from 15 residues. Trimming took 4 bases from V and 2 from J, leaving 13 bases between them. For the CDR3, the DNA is TGCGCCAGCAGCGTCGGGGTCCATCCTGGAAACACCATATATTTT. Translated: CASSVGVHPGNTIYF.

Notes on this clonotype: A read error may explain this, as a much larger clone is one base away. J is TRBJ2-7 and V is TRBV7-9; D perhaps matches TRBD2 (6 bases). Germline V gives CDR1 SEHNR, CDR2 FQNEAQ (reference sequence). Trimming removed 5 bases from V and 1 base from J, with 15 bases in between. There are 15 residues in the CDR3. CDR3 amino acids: CASSKGPAGSYEQYF. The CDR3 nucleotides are TGTGCCAGCAGCAAGGGACCAGCGGGTTCCTACGAGCAGTACTTC.

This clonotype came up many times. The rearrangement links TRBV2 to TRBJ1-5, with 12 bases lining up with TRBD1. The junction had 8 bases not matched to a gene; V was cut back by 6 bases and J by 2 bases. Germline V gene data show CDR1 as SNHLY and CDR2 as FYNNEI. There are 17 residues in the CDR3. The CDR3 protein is CASSLGTGGSGNQPQHF. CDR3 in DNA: TGTGCCAGCAGCCTTGGGACAGGGGGCAGCGGCAATCAGCCCCAGCATTTT.

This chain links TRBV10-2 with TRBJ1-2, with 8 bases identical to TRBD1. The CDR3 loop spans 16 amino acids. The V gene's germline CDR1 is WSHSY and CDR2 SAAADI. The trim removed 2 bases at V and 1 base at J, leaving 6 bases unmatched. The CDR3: CASSEPDRANNYGYTF. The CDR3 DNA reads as TGCGCCAGCAGTGAGCCGGACAGGGCCAATAACTATGGCTACACCTTC.

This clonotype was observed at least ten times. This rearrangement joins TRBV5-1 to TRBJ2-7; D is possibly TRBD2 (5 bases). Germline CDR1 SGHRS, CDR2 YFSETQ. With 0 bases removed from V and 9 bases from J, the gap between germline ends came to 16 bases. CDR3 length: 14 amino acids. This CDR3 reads CASSLADRFSVQYF. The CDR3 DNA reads TGCGCCAGCAGCTTGGCCGATCGATTTAGCGTGCAGTACTTC.

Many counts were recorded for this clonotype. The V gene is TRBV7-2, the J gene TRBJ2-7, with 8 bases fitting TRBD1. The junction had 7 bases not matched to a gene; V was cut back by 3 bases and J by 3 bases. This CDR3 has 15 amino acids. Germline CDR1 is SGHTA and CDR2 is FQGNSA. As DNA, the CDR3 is TGTGCCAGCAGCTTCTCCGGGACAGGTCGCTACGAGCAGTACTTC. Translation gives CASSFSGTGRYEQYF. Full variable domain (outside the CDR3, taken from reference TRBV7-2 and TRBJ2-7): GAGVSQSPSNKVTEKGKDVELRCDPISGHTALYWYRQSLGQGLEFLIYFQGNSAPDKSGLPSDRFSAERTGGSVSTLTIQRTQQEDSAVYLCASSFSGTGRYEQYFGPGTRLTVT.